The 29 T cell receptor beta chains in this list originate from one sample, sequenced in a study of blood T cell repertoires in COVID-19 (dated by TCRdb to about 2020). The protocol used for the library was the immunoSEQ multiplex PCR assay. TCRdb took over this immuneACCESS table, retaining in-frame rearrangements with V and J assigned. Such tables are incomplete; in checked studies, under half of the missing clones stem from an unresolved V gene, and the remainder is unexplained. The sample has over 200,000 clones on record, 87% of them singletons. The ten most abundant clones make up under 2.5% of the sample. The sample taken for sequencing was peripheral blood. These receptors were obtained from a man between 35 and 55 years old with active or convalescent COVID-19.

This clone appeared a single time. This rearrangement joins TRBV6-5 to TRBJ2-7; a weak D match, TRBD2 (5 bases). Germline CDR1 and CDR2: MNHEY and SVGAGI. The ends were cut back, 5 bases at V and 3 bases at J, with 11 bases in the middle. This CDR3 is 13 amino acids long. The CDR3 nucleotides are TGTGCCAGCAGTCTCGCCGGGGACTACGAGCAGTACTTC. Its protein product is CASSLAGDYEQYF.

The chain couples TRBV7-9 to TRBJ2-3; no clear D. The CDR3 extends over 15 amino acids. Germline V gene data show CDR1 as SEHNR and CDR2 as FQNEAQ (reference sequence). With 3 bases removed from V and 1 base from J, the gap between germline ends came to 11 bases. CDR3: CASSFSGSGTDTQYF. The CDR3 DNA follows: TGTGCCAGCAGCTTTTCCGGGTCTGGCACAGATACGCAGTATTTT.

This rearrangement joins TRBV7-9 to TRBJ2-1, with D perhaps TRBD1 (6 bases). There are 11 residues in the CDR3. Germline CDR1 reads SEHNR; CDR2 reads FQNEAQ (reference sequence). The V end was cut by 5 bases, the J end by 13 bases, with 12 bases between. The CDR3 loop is CASSPGVPQFF. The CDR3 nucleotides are TGTGCCAGCAGCCCAGGGGTCCCACAGTTCTTC.

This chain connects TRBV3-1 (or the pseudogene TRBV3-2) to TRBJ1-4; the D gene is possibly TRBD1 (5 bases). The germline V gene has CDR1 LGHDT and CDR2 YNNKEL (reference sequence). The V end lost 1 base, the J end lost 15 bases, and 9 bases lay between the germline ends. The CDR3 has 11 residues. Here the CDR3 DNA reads TGTGCCAGCAGCCAAGGGGGGGGTTTGTTTTTT. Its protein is CASSQGGGLFF.

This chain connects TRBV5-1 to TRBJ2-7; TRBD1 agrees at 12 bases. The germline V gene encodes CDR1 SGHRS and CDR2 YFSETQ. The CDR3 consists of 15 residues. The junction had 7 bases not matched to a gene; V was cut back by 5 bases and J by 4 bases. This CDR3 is CASSPGTGGEYEQYF. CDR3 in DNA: TGCGCCAGCAGTCCCGGGACAGGGGGCGAGTACGAGCAGTACTTC.

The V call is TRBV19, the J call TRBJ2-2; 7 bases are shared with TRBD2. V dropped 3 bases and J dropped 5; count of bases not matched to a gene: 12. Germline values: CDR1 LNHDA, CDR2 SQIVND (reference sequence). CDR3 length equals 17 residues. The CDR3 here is CASSIARRERWTGELFF. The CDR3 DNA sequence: TGTGCCAGTAGTATCGCAAGGCGGGAGCGATGGACCGGGGAGCTGTTTTTT.

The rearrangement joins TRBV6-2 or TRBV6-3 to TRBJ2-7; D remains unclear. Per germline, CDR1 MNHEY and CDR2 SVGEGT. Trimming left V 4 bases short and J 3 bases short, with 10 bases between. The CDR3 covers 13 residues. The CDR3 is CASSFNPSYEQYF. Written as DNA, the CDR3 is TGTGCCAGCAGTTTTAACCCGAGCTACGAGCAGTACTTC.

CDR3 loop: CAISGGTGGAFNYGYTF. For the CDR3, the DNA is TGTGCCATCAGTGGAGGGACGGGGGGAGCATTTAACTATGGCTACACCTTC. The rearrangement uses TRBV10-3 and TRBJ1-2, with TRBD1 as a possible D gene (5 bases). This CDR3 has 17 residues. Trimming shortened V by 4 bases and J by 1 base, and 19 bases separated the two germline ends. Germline CDR1 ENHRY, CDR2 SYGVKD.

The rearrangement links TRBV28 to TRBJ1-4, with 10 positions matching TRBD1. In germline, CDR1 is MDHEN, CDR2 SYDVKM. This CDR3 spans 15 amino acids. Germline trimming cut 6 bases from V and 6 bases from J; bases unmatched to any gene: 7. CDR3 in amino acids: CASRRSGTGDEKLFF. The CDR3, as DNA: TGTGCCAGCAGACGCAGCGGGACAGGGGATGAAAAACTGTTTTTT.

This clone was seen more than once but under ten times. This chain's CDR3 is CASSQDILVAGELFF. The CDR3 DNA reads TGCGCCAGCAGCCAAGATATACTCGTAGCCGGGGAGCTGTTTTTT. The rearrangement joins TRBV4-1 to TRBJ2-2; no definite D call. V was shortened by 0 bases and J by 6 bases, with 11 bases between the two germline ends. CDR3 size: 15 residues. Germline values: CDR1 MGHRA, CDR2 YSYEKL.

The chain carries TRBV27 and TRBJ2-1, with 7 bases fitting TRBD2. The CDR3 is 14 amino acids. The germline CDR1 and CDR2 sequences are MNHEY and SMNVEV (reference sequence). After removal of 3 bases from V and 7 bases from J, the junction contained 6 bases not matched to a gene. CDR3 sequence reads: CASSLGGGGNEQFF. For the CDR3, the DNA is TGTGCCAGCAGTTTGGGGGGGGGAGGAAATGAGCAGTTCTTC.

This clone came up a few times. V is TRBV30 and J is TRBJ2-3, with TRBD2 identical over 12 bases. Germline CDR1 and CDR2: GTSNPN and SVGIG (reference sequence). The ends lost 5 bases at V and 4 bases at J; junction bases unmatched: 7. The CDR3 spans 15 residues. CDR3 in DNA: TGTGCCTGGGTTCTAGCGGGAGGGCTTTCAGATACGCAGTATTTT. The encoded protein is CAWVLAGGLSDTQYF.

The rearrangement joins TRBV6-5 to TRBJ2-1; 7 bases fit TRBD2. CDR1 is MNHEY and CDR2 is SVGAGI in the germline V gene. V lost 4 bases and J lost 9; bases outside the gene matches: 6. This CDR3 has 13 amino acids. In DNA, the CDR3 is TGTGCCAGCAGTTCCGGACCGGGGGGTGAGCAGTTCTTC. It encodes CASSSGPGGEQFF.

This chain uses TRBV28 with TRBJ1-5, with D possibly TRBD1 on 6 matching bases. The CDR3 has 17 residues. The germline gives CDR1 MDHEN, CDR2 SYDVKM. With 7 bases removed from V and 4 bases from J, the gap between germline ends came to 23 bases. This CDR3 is CASTTLAGGTKNQPQHF. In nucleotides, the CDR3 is TGTGCCAGCACCACATTGGCGGGGGGCACTAAGAATCAGCCCCAGCATTTT.

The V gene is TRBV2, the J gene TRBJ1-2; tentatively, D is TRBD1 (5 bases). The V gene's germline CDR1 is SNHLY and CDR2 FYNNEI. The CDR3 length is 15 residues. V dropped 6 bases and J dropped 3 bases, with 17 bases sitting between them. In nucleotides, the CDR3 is TGTGCCAGCAGGAGGGGAGGGGCCAATGACTATGGCTACACCTTC. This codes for CASRRGGANDYGYTF.

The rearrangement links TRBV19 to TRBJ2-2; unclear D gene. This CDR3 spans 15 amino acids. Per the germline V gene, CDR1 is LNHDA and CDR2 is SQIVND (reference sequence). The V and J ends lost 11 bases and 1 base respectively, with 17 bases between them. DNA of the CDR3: TGTGCCTGTGCAGTTGAGACAAAGAACACCGGGGAGCTGTTTTTT. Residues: CACAVETKNTGELFF.

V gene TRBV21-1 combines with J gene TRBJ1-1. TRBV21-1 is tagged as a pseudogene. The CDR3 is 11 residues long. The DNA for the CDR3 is TGTGCCAGCAAATCCCCCGGGGAAGCTTTCTTT. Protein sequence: CASKSPGEAFF.

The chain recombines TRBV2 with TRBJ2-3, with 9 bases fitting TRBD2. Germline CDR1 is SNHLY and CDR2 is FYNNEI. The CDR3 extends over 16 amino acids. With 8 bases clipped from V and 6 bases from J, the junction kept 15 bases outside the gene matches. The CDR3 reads CASRGGDRTFLDTQYF. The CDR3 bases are TGTGCCAGCCGCGGGGGGGACCGAACGTTTCTTGATACGCAGTATTTT.

CDR3 protein: CASIWTGTNTGELFF. CDR3 in DNA: TGTGCCAGCATTTGGACAGGGACGAACACCGGGGAGCTGTTTTTT. V and J are TRBV6-5 and TRBJ2-2, with 8 bases matching TRBD1. The CDR3 has 15 amino acids. Germline V gene lookup returns CDR1 MNHEY and CDR2 SVGAGI. Trimming took 7 bases from V and 0 from J; bases not matched to a gene: 4.

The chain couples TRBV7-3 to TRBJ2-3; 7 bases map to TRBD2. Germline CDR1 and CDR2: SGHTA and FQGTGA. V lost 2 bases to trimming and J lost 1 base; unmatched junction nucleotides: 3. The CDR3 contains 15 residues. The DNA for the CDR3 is TGTGCCAGCAGCTTAGGTGCGGGGGGCACAGATACGCAGTATTTT. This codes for CASSLGAGGTDTQYF.

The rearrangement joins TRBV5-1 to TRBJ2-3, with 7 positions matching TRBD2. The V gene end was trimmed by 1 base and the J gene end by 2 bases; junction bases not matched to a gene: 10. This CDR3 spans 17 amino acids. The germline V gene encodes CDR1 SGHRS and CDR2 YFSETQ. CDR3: CASSLTPARETTDTQYF. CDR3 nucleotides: TGCGCCAGCAGCTTGACCCCCGCGCGGGAGACCACAGATACGCAGTATTTT. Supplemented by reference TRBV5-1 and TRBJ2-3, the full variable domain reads KAGVTQTPRYLIKTRGQQVTLSCSPISGHRSVSWYQQTPGQGLQFLFEYFSETQRNKGNFPGRFSGRQFSNSRSEMNVSTLELGDSALYLCASSLTPARETTDTQYFGPGTRLTVL.

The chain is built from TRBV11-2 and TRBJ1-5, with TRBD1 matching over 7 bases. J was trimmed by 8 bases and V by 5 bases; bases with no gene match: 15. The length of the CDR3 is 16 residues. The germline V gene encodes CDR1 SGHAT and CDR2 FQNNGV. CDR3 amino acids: CASSPVGRGLAEPQHF. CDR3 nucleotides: TGTGCCAGCAGCCCGGTCGGCAGGGGGTTGGCGGAGCCCCAGCATTTT.

CDR3 sequence (DNA): TGTGCCAGCACTAACAGGGAACCCTCTGGAAACACCATATATTTT. This translates into CASTNREPSGNTIYF. The V call is TRBV6-6, the J call TRBJ1-3; D might be TRBD1 (6 bases). This CDR3 spans 15 amino acids. Germline values: CDR1 MNHNY, CDR2 SVGAGI (reference sequence). Trimming took off 7 bases at V and 0 bases at J, with 13 bases between the two ends.

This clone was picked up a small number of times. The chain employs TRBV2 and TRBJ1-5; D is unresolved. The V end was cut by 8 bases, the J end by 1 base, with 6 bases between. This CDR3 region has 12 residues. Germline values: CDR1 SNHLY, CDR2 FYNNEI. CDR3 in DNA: TGTGCCAGCTCGGGAAGCAATCAGCCCCAGCATTTT. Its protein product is CASSGSNQPQHF.

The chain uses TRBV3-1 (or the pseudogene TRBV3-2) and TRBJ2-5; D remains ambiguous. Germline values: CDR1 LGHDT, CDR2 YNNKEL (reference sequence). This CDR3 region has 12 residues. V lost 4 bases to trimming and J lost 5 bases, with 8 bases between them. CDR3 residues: CASSLTRETQYF. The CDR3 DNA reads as TGTGCCAGCAGCCTCACCAGGGAGACCCAGTACTTC.

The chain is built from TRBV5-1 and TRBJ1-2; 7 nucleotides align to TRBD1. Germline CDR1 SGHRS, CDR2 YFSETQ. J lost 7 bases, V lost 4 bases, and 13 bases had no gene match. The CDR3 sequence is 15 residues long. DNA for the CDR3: TGCGCCAGCAGCGGAGACGCAACAGGGGCGGGTGGCTACACCTTC. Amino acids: CASSGDATGAGGYTF.

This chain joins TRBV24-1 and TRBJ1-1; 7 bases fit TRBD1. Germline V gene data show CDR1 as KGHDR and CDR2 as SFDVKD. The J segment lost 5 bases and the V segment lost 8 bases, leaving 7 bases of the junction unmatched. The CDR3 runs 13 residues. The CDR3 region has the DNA TGTGCCACCATGCAGGGGGTCGGGACTGAAGCTTTCTTT. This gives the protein CATMQGVGTEAFF.

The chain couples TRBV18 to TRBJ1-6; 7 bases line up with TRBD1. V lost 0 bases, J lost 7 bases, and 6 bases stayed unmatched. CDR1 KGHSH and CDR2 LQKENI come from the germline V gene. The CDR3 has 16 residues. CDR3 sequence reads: CASSPPALTGNSPLHF. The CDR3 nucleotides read TGTGCCAGCTCACCACCCGCCCTGACAGGGAATTCACCCCTCCACTTT.

In DNA, the CDR3 is TGCAGCGTTGAAGATGAACTAGCGGGGGGGCTTGAGCAGTTCTTC. Its translation is CSVEDELAGGLEQFF. The chain links TRBV29-1 to TRBJ2-1, with TRBD2 identical over 13 bases. The CDR3 sequence is 15 residues long. Germline-derived CDR1 and CDR2 are SQVTM and ANQGSEA. Trimming cost V 0 bases and J 9 bases; bases outside gene matches: 5.